This T cell receptor (beta chain) was sequenced in a study of blood T cell repertoires in COVID-19. Study in general: PBMCs, B-cell-depleted T cells, or T cells were the source of the cDNA or gDNA that made up the material.

CDR1 is LNHNV and CDR2 is YYDKDF in the germline V gene (reference sequence). CDR3 size: 17 residues. Losses at the gene ends were 2 bases for V and 5 bases for J; bases not matched to a gene: 13. Original processing notes: It was from reference gene primer amplification that nucleated cell counts were estimated. Measured with immunoSEQ multiplex PCR; TCRdb has only the in-frame clones, and not every one. For V, J and clone size, that table is used; D and trimming come from the DNA. The data show approximately 200,000 clones, 80% to 90% seen once. Sequencing used peripheral blood. The chain uses TRBV15 and TRBJ2-5, with TRBD1 identical over 8 bases. This receptor was obtained from a man aged 50 to 59 who had recovered from COVID-19. CDR3 protein: CATSRRRTGNRLETQYF. The CDR3 DNA follows: TGTGCCACCAGCAGACGGAGGACAGGGAATCGACTGGAGACCCAGTACTTC.